These 24 T cell receptor beta chains originate from one sample sequenced in a study of blood T cells in healthy people across ages. The authors ran a second PCR of roughly 6 to 12 cycles using a sample-barcoded 5' primer and a J-beta primer mix. One entry per CDR3 protein, called by TCRdb with MiXCR from the 5' RACE reads. Of roughly 500,000 distinct CDR3 sequences listed, less than 25% are singletons. The sample was also linked to a second study, of T cells of mothers and their children.

What was sequenced was blood. These receptor sequences come from a boy aged 5-17 years in good health.

This clonotype was seen only a few times. This chain joins TRBV7-3 and TRBJ2-5; no clear D. This CDR3 has 14 residues. Germline CDR1 reads SGHTA; CDR2 reads FQGTGA. V gave up 1 base and J gave up 5 bases, with 11 bases separating them. In DNA form, the CDR3 reads TGTGCCAGCAGCTTAAGTGGGTCGGCGGAGACCCAGTACTTC. The encoded protein is CASSLSGSAETQYF.

There are a few counts of this clonotype. The genes are TRBV2 and TRBJ2-1; 10 nucleotides align to TRBD2. The CDR3 sequence is 18 residues long. The germline V gene has CDR1 SNHLY and CDR2 FYNNEI. After removal of 3 bases from V and 0 bases from J, the junction contained 8 bases not matched to a gene. The chain's CDR3 is CASSEAVLAGISYNEQFF. CDR3 nucleotides: TGTGCCAGCAGTGAGGCAGTACTAGCGGGGATCTCCTACAATGAGCAGTTCTTC. The full variable domain, its missing parts supplied by reference TRBV2 and TRBJ2-1, is EPEVTQTPSHQVTQMGQEVILRCVPISNHLYFYWYRQILGQKVEFLVSFYNNEISEKSEIFDDQFSVERPDGSNFTLKIRSTKLEDSAMYFCASSEAVLAGISYNEQFFGPGTRLTVL.

The rearrangement joins TRBV27 to TRBJ1-2; 12 positions agree with TRBD1. Germline trimming cut 5 bases from V and 1 base from J; bases unmatched to any gene: 14. This CDR3 spans 19 amino acids. Germline CDR1 MNHEY, CDR2 SMNVEV (reference sequence). The CDR3 loop is CASSPKTGQGAFYNYGYTF. CDR3 sequence (DNA): TGTGCCAGCAGTCCTAAGACGGGACAGGGGGCCTTCTATAACTATGGCTACACCTTC.

This clonotype appeared a few times. The chain employs TRBV7-2 and TRBJ1-2, with no clear D. Germline V gene lookup returns CDR1 SGHTA and CDR2 FQGNSA. The V end was cut by 2 bases, the J end by 2 bases, with 9 bases between. This CDR3 is 14 amino acids long. CDR3 sequence (DNA): TGTGCCAGCAGCTTACTAGGGCAGAACTATGGCTACACCTTC. Protein product: CASSLLGQNYGYTF. Full variable domain (outside the CDR3, taken from reference TRBV7-2 and TRBJ1-2): GAGVSQSPSNKVTEKGKDVELRCDPISGHTALYWYRQSLGQGLEFLIYFQGNSAPDKSGLPSDRFSAERTGGSVSTLTIQRTQQEDSAVYLCASSLLGQNYGYTFGSGTRLTVV.

The V and J genes are TRBV4-3 and TRBJ2-7; the D is unclear. CDR1 is LGHNA and CDR2 is YSLEER in the germline V gene. The CDR3 contains 15 residues. With 0 bases removed from V and 5 bases from J, the gap between germline ends came to 14 bases. The CDR3 here is CASSQEATAFHEQYF. The CDR3 DNA sequence: TGCGCCAGCAGCCAAGAAGCGACCGCGTTCCACGAGCAGTACTTC.

This clonotype turned up a few times. The chain links TRBV3-1 to TRBJ2-5; 8 bases are a match to TRBD2. Germline V gene sequence: CDR1 LGHDT, CDR2 YNNKEL (reference sequence). This CDR3 has 16 amino acids. V shed 3 bases and J 2 bases; nucleotides not matched to a gene: 8. This chain's CDR3 is CASSHSLTSVQETQYF. Here the CDR3 DNA reads TGTGCCAGCAGCCACTCTTTGACTAGCGTACAAGAGACCCAGTACTTC.

This clonotype was counted a few times. CDR3 nucleotide sequence: TGTGCCAGTAGTCCCAACGGTCGGGGCGCCGTAGCGTCCTACGAGCAGTACTTC. Protein: CASSPNGRGAVASYEQYF. The rearrangement joins TRBV28 to TRBJ2-7; D possibly uses TRBD1 or TRBD2 (5 bases each). In germline, CDR1 is MDHEN, CDR2 SYDVKM. V was cut by 9 bases and J by 1 base, with 28 bases left in between. The CDR3 has 18 residues.

This chain joins TRBV24-1 and TRBJ1-5; perhaps TRBD1 as D (6 bases). V was clipped by 4 bases and J by 4 bases, with 10 bases between them. CDR1 KGHDR and CDR2 SFDVKD come from the germline V gene. This CDR3 is 14 amino acids long. CDR3 DNA: TGTGCCACCAGTGAAGGGACACCGAATCAGCCCCAGCATTTT. This encodes CATSEGTPNQPQHF.

V and J are TRBV20-1 and TRBJ2-1; D is ambiguous. V was trimmed by 6 bases and J by 6 bases, leaving 9 bases between them. Germline CDR1 reads DFQATT; CDR2 reads SNEGSKA (reference sequence). The CDR3 covers 11 residues. The CDR3 sequence is CSAGWGNEQFF. CDR3 nucleotide sequence: TGCAGTGCAGGTTGGGGCAATGAGCAGTTCTTC.

This clonotype has more than one count but fewer than ten. Its ends do not fully match the called genes, so a read error is possible. V usage is TRBV5-6 and J usage is TRBJ1-3, with a weak D call TRBD1 (5 bases). CDR1 is SGHDT and CDR2 is YYEEEE in the germline V gene. The CDR3 is 16 amino acids. The CDR3 DNA reads TGTGCCAGCAGCTTGGCGCCCGGGGCCTCTGGAAGCACCATATATTTT. Translated: CASSLAPGASGSTIYF.

The V gene is TRBV7-9, the J gene TRBJ2-5; D perhaps matches TRBD1 (6 bases). CDR1 and CDR2 (germline): SEHNR, FQNEAQ (reference sequence). Trimming cost V 7 bases and J 4 bases, with 25 bases left between them. This CDR3 spans 17 amino acids. The CDR3 DNA reads as TGTGCCAGCATCGAGCACCTACAGGGCATATCCGGAGAGACCCAGTACTTC. Protein: CASIEHLQGISGETQYF.

This clonotype was seen a handful of times. V gene TRBV20-1 combines with J gene TRBJ2-5, with D possibly matching TRBD1 (6 bases). The end of the DNA fits TRBJ2-7 better, so the J call may be wrong. The CDR3 runs 15 residues. The germline CDR1 and CDR2 sequences are DFQATT and SNEGSKA (reference sequence). The CDR3 spells CSARERGQLSYEQYF. CDR3 sequence (DNA): TGCAGTGCTAGAGAACGCGGACAGCTCTCCTACGAGCAGTACTTC.

This clonotype has more than one count but fewer than ten. The chain employs TRBV28 and TRBJ2-7, with 10 bases identical to TRBD1. V shed 10 bases and J 7 bases; nucleotides not matched to a gene: 10. In germline, CDR1 is MDHEN, CDR2 SYDVKM. The CDR3 totals 13 residues. The CDR3 loop reads CATSPDRGGEQYF. CDR3 coding DNA: TGTGCCACCTCCCCGGACAGGGGGGGTGAGCAGTACTTC. Complete variable domain (other parts from reference TRBV28 and TRBJ2-7): DVKVTQSSRYLVKRTGEKVFLECVQDMDHENMFWYRQDPGLGLRLIYFSYDVKMKEKGDIPEGYSVSREKKERFSLILESASTNQTSMYLCATSPDRGGEQYFGPGTRLTVT.

This clonotype was recorded at least ten times. The chain has TRBV3-1 and TRBJ2-7; 7 positions agree with TRBD1. The CDR3 contains 14 residues. V dropped 0 bases and J dropped 6; count of bases not matched to a gene: 5. The germline CDR1 and CDR2 sequences are LGHDT and YNNKEL (reference sequence). In DNA form, the CDR3 reads TGTGCCAGCAGCCAAGAAGACAGGGCGCTCGAGCAGTACTTC. It yields the protein CASSQEDRALEQYF.

This rearrangement joins TRBV6-5 to TRBJ2-1; a possible D gene is TRBD2 (6 bases). The CDR3 has 15 amino acids. V shed 6 bases and J shed 7 bases, with 19 bases lying between them. CDR1 and CDR2 from the germline V gene are MNHEY and SVGAGI. This CDR3 is CASRLAPALGNEQFF. CDR3 sequence (DNA): TGTGCCAGCAGACTAGCTCCGGCTCTTGGTAATGAGCAGTTCTTC.

This clonotype was counted only a few times. The junction does not match germline at one end; this may be a read error. The chain combines TRBV6-1 with TRBJ1-5; possible D gene TRBD1, 5 bases. Germline lookup yields CDR1 MNHNS and CDR2 SASEGT. The CDR3 spans 14 residues. The CDR3 coding sequence is TGTGCCAGCGACGGGGGGTCGGGGAATCAGCCCCGGCATTTT. Its protein product is CASDGGSGNQPRHF.

A few counts support this clonotype. The chain joins TRBV30 to TRBJ2-7, with 8 bases lining up with TRBD1. The CDR3 contains 14 residues. Trimming took 2 bases from V and 4 from J; bases not matched to a gene: 7. The germline gives CDR1 GTSNPN, CDR2 SVGIG (reference sequence). CDR3 sequence (DNA): TGTGCCTGGAGTCTGGGGACAGGCGGTTACGAGCAGTACTTC. As protein: CAWSLGTGGYEQYF. Full variable domain (missing parts from reference TRBV30 and TRBJ2-7): SQTIHQWPATLVQPVGSPLSLECTVEGTSNPNLYWYRQAAGRGLQLLFYSVGIGQISSEVPQNLSASRPQDRQFILSSKKLLLSDSGFYLCAWSLGTGGYEQYFGPGTRLTVT.

This clonotype was observed a handful of times. V and J are TRBV3-1 and TRBJ2-3, with D uncertain. From germline, CDR1 is LGHDT and CDR2 YNNKEL (reference sequence). This CDR3 has 11 residues. Trimming left V 0 bases short and J 8 bases short, with 3 bases between. The CDR3 reads CASSQDSTQYF. The CDR3 DNA sequence: TGTGCCAGCAGCCAAGATTCTACGCAGTATTTT.

This clonotype has a count of ten or more. The rearrangement uses TRBV20-1 and TRBJ1-1; D might be TRBD1 (5 bases). The germline V gene has CDR1 DFQATT and CDR2 SNEGSKA (reference sequence). The CDR3 is made up of 14 amino acids. The V gene lost 1 base and the J gene lost 0 bases, with 9 bases spanning the gap. For the CDR3, the DNA is TGCAGTGCTAGAGTTGGGACGGTGAACACTGAAGCTTTCTTT. Amino acid sequence: CSARVGTVNTEAFF.

This clonotype was counted between two and nine times. The chain is built from TRBV6-5 and TRBJ2-7, with 9 bases aligning to TRBD1. Per germline, CDR1 MNHEY and CDR2 SVGAGI. After removal of 4 bases from V and 7 bases from J, the junction contained 11 bases not matched to a gene. The CDR3 totals 15 residues. The CDR3 region is CASSSPGTGLKEQYF. CDR3 nucleotides: TGTGCCAGCAGTTCCCCCGGGACAGGGTTGAAGGAGCAGTACTTC.

This clonotype was observed a handful of times. This chain uses TRBV2 with TRBJ2-7; D is undetermined. Germline CDR1 is SNHLY and CDR2 is FYNNEI. CDR3 size: 13 residues. Trimming took 3 bases from V and 4 from J, leaving 10 bases between them. The CDR3 is CASSEVAVYEQYF. The CDR3 region has the DNA TGTGCCAGCAGTGAGGTGGCTGTTTACGAGCAGTACTTC.

The sample holds a few counts of this clonotype. The rearrangement links TRBV10-3 to TRBJ1-5; tentatively, D is TRBD1 (6 bases). Trimming left V 3 bases short and J 1 base short, with 7 bases between. The CDR3 covers 14 residues. The germline V gene has CDR1 ENHRY and CDR2 SYGVKD. In nucleotides, the CDR3 is TGTGCCATCAGTGATGGGGGCAGCAATCAGCCCCAGCATTTT. Amino acid sequence: CAISDGGSNQPQHF.

This clonotype came up a few times. The chain carries TRBV7-8 and TRBJ2-2, with D possibly TRBD2 on 6 matching bases. From germline, CDR1 is SGHVS and CDR2 FQNEAQ. CDR3 size: 16 residues. V shed 4 bases and J shed 4 bases, with 16 bases lying between them. The CDR3 DNA sequence: TGTGCCAGCAGCTCCCACTTTGCGGGGCCCACCGGGGAGCTGTTTTTT. Translating it yields CASSSHFAGPTGELFF.

The V call is TRBV5-4, the J call TRBJ2-5; 7 bases line up with TRBD2. The end of the DNA is better explained by TRBJ2-1, so the J call may be wrong. Germline CDR1 is SGHNT and CDR2 is YYREEE (reference sequence). This CDR3 region has 16 residues. CDR3 in amino acids: CASSLGMGGIFNEQFF. The CDR3 DNA sequence: TGTGCCAGCAGCTTGGGGATGGGGGGGATCTTCAATGAGCAGTTCTTC.